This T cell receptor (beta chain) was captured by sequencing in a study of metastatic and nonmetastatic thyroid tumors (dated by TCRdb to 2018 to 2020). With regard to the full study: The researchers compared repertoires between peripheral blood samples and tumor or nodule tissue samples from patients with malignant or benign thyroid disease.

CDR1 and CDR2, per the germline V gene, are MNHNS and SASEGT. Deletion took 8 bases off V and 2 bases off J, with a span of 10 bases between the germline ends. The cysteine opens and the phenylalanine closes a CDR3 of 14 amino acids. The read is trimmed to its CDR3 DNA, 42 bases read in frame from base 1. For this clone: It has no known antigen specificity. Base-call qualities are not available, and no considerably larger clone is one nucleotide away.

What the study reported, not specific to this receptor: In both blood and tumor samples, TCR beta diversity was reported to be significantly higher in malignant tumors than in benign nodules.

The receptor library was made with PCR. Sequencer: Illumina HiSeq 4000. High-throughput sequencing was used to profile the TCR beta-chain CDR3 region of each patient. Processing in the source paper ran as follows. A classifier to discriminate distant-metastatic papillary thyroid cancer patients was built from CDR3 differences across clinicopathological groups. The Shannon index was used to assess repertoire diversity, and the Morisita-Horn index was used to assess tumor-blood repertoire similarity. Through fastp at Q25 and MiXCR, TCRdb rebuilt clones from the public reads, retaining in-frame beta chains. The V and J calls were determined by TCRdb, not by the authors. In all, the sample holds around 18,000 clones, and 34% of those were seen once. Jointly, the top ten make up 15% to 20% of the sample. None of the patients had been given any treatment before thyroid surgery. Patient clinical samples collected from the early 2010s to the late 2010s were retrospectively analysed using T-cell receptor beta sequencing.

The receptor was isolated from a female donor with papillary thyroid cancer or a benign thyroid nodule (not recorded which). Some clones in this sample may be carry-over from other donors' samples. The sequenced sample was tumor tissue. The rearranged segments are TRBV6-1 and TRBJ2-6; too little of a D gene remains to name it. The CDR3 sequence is CASAFGTGANVLTF. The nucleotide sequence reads TGTGCCAGCGCCTTCGGAACTGGGGCCAACGTCCTGACTTTC.